Below, one T cell receptor beta chain is given with its context. Its target is unknown. The sample providers were healthy Caucasian people from Russia, aged roughly 6 to 95. In each sample, at least 7 million PBMCs were isolated. The source of the sample is a study of blood T cells in healthy people across ages. Study conclusions and caveats: As naive T cell percentage varied, TCR beta diversity correlated strongly with it.

The use of a sample-barcoded 5' primer and a J-beta primer mix characterized a second PCR of roughly 6 to 12 cycles. One entry per CDR3 protein, called by TCRdb with MiXCR from the 5' RACE reads. The sample has some 1 million distinct CDR3 sequences; under 45% are singletons. Germline V gene data show CDR1 as SSHAT and CDR2 as FNYEAQ (reference sequence). There are 14 residues in the CDR3. V lost 5 bases, J lost 5 bases, and 4 bases stayed unmatched. This TCR came from a woman aged 55-69 years in good health. Sequences were obtained from blood. The chain couples TRBV7-7 to TRBJ2-3, with 10 bases lining up with TRBD2. CDR3 protein: CASSPGLAQDTQYF. CDR3 coding DNA: TGTGCCAGCAGCCCGGGACTAGCGCAAGATACGCAGTATTTT.